One sample yielded the 26 T cell receptor beta chains listed below, sequenced in a study of cytomegalovirus exposure and HLA in healthy donors. The PCR was carried out with 60 Vbeta primers and 13 Jbeta primers. Produced via immunoSEQ multiplex PCR; TCRdb's table is partial and in-frame only. This table has 100,000 to 150,000 clones, approximately 71% appearing once. Sample: PBMCs. These receptors all come from an older woman in good health and CMV-seronegative.

This clone was detected a few times. The rearrangement links TRBV30 to TRBJ1-5; no clear D. The CDR3 is 14 amino acids. V was trimmed by 2 bases and J by 1 base, leaving 9 bases between them. Germline CDR1 GTSNPN, CDR2 SVGIG (reference sequence). CDR3 residues: CAWSYGMSNQPQHF. The CDR3 DNA is TGTGCCTGGAGTTACGGTATGAGCAATCAGCCCCAGCATTTT. The entire variable domain, with the rest obtained from reference TRBV30 and TRBJ1-5, is as follows: SQTIHQWPATLVQPVGSPLSLECTVEGTSNPNLYWYRQAAGRGLQLLFYSVGIGQISSEVPQNLSASRPQDRQFILSSKKLLLSDSGFYLCAWSYGMSNQPQHFGDGTRLSIL.

This clone was seen only a few times. V is TRBV5-1 and J is TRBJ2-5; D may be TRBD2 (6 bases). Trimming removed 0 bases at V and 3 bases at J, with 9 bases between. The CDR3 loop spans 14 amino acids. Germline CDR1 SGHRS, CDR2 YFSETQ. The CDR3 sequence: CASSLVGGEETQYF. The CDR3 DNA is TGCGCCAGCAGCTTGGTTGGCGGGGAAGAGACCCAGTACTTC.

This chain connects TRBV5-1 to TRBJ2-2, with 11 bases aligning to TRBD2. Germline V gene lookup returns CDR1 SGHRS and CDR2 YFSETQ. Unmatched junction bases numbered 13, after V lost 7 bases and J lost 5 bases. The CDR3 runs 17 residues. In DNA, the CDR3 is TGCGCCAGCGCTTCGGGGCTAGCGGGGGGCCGTACCGGGGAGCTGTTTTTT. Encoded protein: CASASGLAGGRTGELFF.

The J gene is TRBJ2-7, the V gene TRBV4-1, with 12 bases matching TRBD2. CDR1 and CDR2 (germline): MGHRA, YSYEKL. The CDR3 runs 16 residues. J gave up 6 bases and V 2 bases, and 8 bases lay outside the gene matches. Written as DNA, the CDR3 is TGCGCCAGCAGCCAACTAGCGGGAGGGTCGCGGCGCGAGCAGTACTTC. As protein: CASSQLAGGSRREQYF.

V is TRBV5-1 and J is TRBJ1-2; D unresolved. This CDR3 has 14 amino acids. The V and J ends lost 0 bases and 8 bases respectively, with 14 bases between them. Germline loops: CDR1 SGHRS, CDR2 YFSETQ. The CDR3 region is CASSLAAALRGYTF. Written as DNA, the CDR3 is TGCGCCAGCAGCTTGGCGGCGGCTCTCCGGGGCTACACCTTC.

The CDR3 DNA reads TGCGCCAGCAGCCAACCCCCCGGGGGGAAGAACACTGAAGCTTTCTTT. Protein product: CASSQPPGGKNTEAFF. The chain is built from TRBV4-1 and TRBJ1-1; perhaps TRBD1 as D (5 bases). Germline CDR1 reads MGHRA; CDR2 reads YSYEKL. The V end lost 2 bases, the J end lost 1 base, and 14 bases lay between the germline ends. The CDR3 is made up of 16 amino acids.

The chain carries TRBV10-2 and TRBJ2-7, with a weak D call TRBD2 (6 bases). Trimming took off 0 bases at V and 0 bases at J, with 6 bases between the two ends. CDR3 size: 14 residues. Germline loops: CDR1 WSHSY, CDR2 SAAADI. DNA for the CDR3: TGCGCCAGCAGTGAGTCCGGGAGCTCCTACGAGCAGTACTTC. Translated, it gives CASSESGSSYEQYF.

V is TRBV10-3 and J is TRBJ2-7; 7 bases match TRBD1. Trimming at V came to 8 bases and at J to 6 bases, leaving 13 bases not matched to a gene. From germline, CDR1 is ENHRY and CDR2 SYGVKD. The CDR3 has 14 amino acids. CDR3 loop: CAIEGQGVKGEQYF. The CDR3 nucleotides read TGTGCCATCGAGGGCCAGGGGGTGAAGGGCGAGCAGTACTTC.

The chain links TRBV28 to TRBJ1-6, with D maybe TRBD1 (5 bases). This CDR3 has 15 residues. Trimming removed 0 bases from V and 9 bases from J, with 12 bases in between. Germline CDR1 is MDHEN and CDR2 is SYDVKM. The CDR3 bases are TGTGCCAGCAGTTTATGGGCAGGGAAAAGTTCACCCCTCCACTTT. Protein sequence: CASSLWAGKSSPLHF.

The gene calls are TRBV5-1 and TRBJ1-4; D may be TRBD1 (5 bases). CDR3 length equals 18 residues. Germline lookup yields CDR1 SGHRS and CDR2 YFSETQ. V was pared by 0 bases and J by 7 bases, with 22 bases between. The CDR3 sequence is CASSLEVVGQGVFEKLFF. CDR3 DNA sequence: TGCGCCAGCAGCTTGGAGGTGGTCGGCCAGGGTGTATTTGAAAAACTGTTTTTT.

The rearrangement uses TRBV15 and TRBJ1-1; 8 bases line up with TRBD1. This CDR3 has 15 residues. The germline CDR1 and CDR2 sequences are LNHNV and YYDKDF (reference sequence). Losses at the gene ends were 3 bases for V and 5 bases for J; bases not matched to a gene: 8. CDR3 sequence reads: CATSSRKQGGTEAFF. The CDR3 coding sequence is TGTGCCACCAGCAGTAGAAAACAGGGGGGTACTGAAGCTTTCTTT.

The chain combines TRBV10-3 with TRBJ2-3; TRBD2 matches 8 bases. J was trimmed by 3 bases and V by 3 bases; bases with no gene match: 5. This CDR3 has 15 residues. The V gene's germline CDR1 is ENHRY and CDR2 SYGVKD. The CDR3 DNA follows: TGTGCCATCAGTGACGGGACTAGTTCAACAGATACGCAGTATTTT. Translation gives CAISDGTSSTDTQYF.

The V and J genes are TRBV5-8 and TRBJ2-7, with D possibly TRBD2 on 6 matching bases. The CDR3 sequence is 16 residues long. CDR1 and CDR2 (germline): SGHTS, YDEGEE. V lost 7 bases and J 5 bases, leaving 25 bases between the germline ends. The CDR3 loop is CASQMGGGEANDEQYF. DNA for the CDR3: TGTGCCAGCCAAATGGGTGGCGGGGAGGCTAACGACGAGCAGTACTTC.

The genes are TRBV2 and TRBJ2-4; 9 bases agree with TRBD1. Germline V gene lookup returns CDR1 SNHLY and CDR2 FYNNEI. The CDR3 extends over 12 amino acids. V shed 4 bases and J 9 bases; nucleotides not matched to a gene: 1. The CDR3 region has the DNA TGTGCCAGCAGTGGGGACAGGGCCATTCAGTACTTC. Translated: CASSGDRAIQYF.

The J gene is TRBJ2-7, the V gene TRBV5-1, with D perhaps TRBD2 (6 bases). This CDR3 contains 15 residues. The germline V gene has CDR1 SGHRS and CDR2 YFSETQ. V was clipped by 0 bases and J by 5 bases, with 15 bases between them. The CDR3 region has the DNA TGCGCCAGCAGCTTGGCTACCGGGACTGTTGACGAGCAGTACTTC. Its protein product is CASSLATGTVDEQYF.

The rearrangement uses TRBV18 and TRBJ2-1; 10 nucleotides line up with TRBD2. V lost 1 base and J lost 5; bases outside the gene matches: 5. Germline values: CDR1 KGHSH, CDR2 LQKENI. The CDR3 runs 16 residues. The CDR3 DNA sequence: TGTGCCAGCTCACCACGTACTAGCGGGGTAAACAATGAGCAGTTCTTC. Translated, it gives CASSPRTSGVNNEQFF.

This clone was seen just once. The J gene is TRBJ1-4, the V gene TRBV7-9; D might be TRBD1 (6 bases). The germline V and J ends were trimmed by 7 bases and 7 bases, with 16 bases remaining between them. This CDR3 is built from 14 residues. From germline, CDR1 is SEHNR and CDR2 FQNEAQ (reference sequence). The CDR3, as DNA: TGTGCCAGCAACTTCCCAGGGGTCGCTGAAAAACTGTTTTTT. Translating it yields CASNFPGVAEKLFF.

The chain uses TRBV9 and TRBJ2-3; D unclear. This CDR3 is 18 amino acids long. V was cut by 3 bases and J by 3 bases, with 23 bases left in between. Germline CDR1 and CDR2: SGDLS and YYNGEE. The CDR3 DNA follows: TGTGCCAGCAGCGGAGGCCTTAGTGGTGGTTCTCGGACAGATACGCAGTATTTT. This codes for CASSGGLSGGSRTDTQYF.

This chain uses TRBV5-1 with TRBJ2-5, with D hard to call. This CDR3 region has 13 residues. V lost 2 bases, J lost 10 bases, and 15 bases lay in between. The germline V gene has CDR1 SGHRS and CDR2 YFSETQ. CDR3 sequence: CASSFGEAPRQYF. The CDR3 DNA follows: TGCGCCAGCAGCTTCGGAGAGGCCCCGCGCCAGTACTTC.

This clone was detected once. The chain has TRBV6-5 and TRBJ2-7, with 7 bases matching TRBD1. CDR1 is MNHEY, CDR2 SVGAGI, per germline. V dropped 6 bases and J dropped 2; count of bases not matched to a gene: 10. This CDR3 is 15 amino acids long. The CDR3 coding sequence is TGTGCCAGCAGATCGGACAGGTTCCCTCCCTACGAGCAGTACTTC. Translation: CASRSDRFPPYEQYF.

The J gene is TRBJ1-2, the V gene TRBV5-1, with D perhaps TRBD1 (5 bases). This CDR3 contains 13 residues. Per the germline V gene, CDR1 is SGHRS and CDR2 is YFSETQ. V was clipped by 4 bases and J by 13 bases, with 20 bases between them. As DNA, the CDR3 is TGCGCCAGCAGCCTGGGACCGGGCCCCGGAGGCACCTTC. Translated: CASSLGPGPGGTF.

The chain links TRBV7-9 to TRBJ1-5; 9 bases fit TRBD1. The CDR3 is made up of 13 amino acids. CDR1 is SEHNR and CDR2 is FQNEAQ in the germline V gene (reference sequence). J was trimmed by 5 bases and V by 5 bases; bases with no gene match: 1. The CDR3 DNA reads TGTGCCAGCAGCGGACAGGGGTATCAGCCCCAGCATTTT. Translating it yields CASSGQGYQPQHF.

The genes are TRBV28 and TRBJ1-5, with TRBD1 matching 9 bases. The CDR3 has 15 residues. Losses at the gene ends were 10 bases for V and 1 base for J; bases not matched to a gene: 8. Germline V gene data show CDR1 as MDHEN and CDR2 as SYDVKM. In DNA, the CDR3 is TGTGCCACCTTGGGGACAGGGAAGAGCAATCAGCCCCAGCATTTT. This translates into CATLGTGKSNQPQHF. Based on the CDR3 plus reference TRBV28 and TRBJ1-5, the full variable domain is DVKVTQSSRYLVKRTGEKVFLECVQDMDHENMFWYRQDPGLGLRLIYFSYDVKMKEKGDIPEGYSVSREKKERFSLILESASTNQTSMYLCATLGTGKSNQPQHFGDGTRLSIL.

The rearrangement uses TRBV12-1 and TRBJ1-5; no check of the table's D call, TRBD1, against the DNA was made. TRBV12-1 is an annotated pseudogene. This CDR3 has 16 amino acids. The CDR3, as DNA: TGTGCCAGCAGCACGGACAGGGGTTATTTCAATCAGCCCCAGCATTTT. As protein: CASSTDRGYFNQPQHF.

This clone showed up just a few times. The chain employs TRBV30 and TRBJ2-1; a weak D match, TRBD2 (5 bases). This CDR3 spans 12 amino acids. Germline V gene data show CDR1 as GTSNPN and CDR2 as SVGIG (reference sequence). V dropped 5 bases and J dropped 3 bases, with 8 bases sitting between them. The CDR3 loop is CAWAGGYNEQFF. The CDR3 bases are TGTGCCTGGGCGGGCGGCTACAATGAGCAGTTCTTC.

The chain is built from TRBV5-4 and TRBJ1-1, with 7 bases matching TRBD1. CDR3 size: 12 residues. V shed 4 bases and J 7 bases; nucleotides not matched to a gene: 4. Germline V gives CDR1 SGHNT, CDR2 YYREEE (reference sequence). Here the CDR3 reads CASSPRQGEAFF. CDR3 nucleotides: TGTGCCAGCAGCCCCCGACAGGGTGAAGCTTTCTTT.